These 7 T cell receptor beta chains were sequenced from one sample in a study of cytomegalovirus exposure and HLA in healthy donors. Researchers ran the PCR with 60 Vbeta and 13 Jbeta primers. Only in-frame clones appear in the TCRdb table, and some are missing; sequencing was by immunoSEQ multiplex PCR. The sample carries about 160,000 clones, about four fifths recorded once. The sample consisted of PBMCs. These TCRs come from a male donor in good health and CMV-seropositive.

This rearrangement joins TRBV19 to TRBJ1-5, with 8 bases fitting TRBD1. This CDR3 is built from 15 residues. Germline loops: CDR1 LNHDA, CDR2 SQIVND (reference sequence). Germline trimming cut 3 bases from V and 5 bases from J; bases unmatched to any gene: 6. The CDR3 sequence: CASSIGQGADQPQHF. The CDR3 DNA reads TGTGCCAGTAGTATCGGCCAGGGGGCGGATCAGCCCCAGCATTTT.

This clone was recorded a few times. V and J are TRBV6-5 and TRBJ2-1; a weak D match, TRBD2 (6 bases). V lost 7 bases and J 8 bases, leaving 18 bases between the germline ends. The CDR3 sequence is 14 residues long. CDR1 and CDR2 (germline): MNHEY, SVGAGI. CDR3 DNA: TGTGCCAGCACCAGTAGGAGGGGAGGCGATGAGCAGTTCTTC. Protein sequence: CASTSRRGGDEQFF.

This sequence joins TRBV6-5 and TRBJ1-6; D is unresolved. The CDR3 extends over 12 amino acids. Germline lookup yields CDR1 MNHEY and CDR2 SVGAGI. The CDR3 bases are TGTGTATCGGGTGCTGTCAATTCACCCCTCCACTTT. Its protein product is CVSGAVNSPLHF.

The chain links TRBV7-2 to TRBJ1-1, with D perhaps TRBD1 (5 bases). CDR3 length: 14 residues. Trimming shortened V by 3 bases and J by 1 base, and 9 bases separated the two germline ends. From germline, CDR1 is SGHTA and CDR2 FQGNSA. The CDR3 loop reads CASSLLQGNTEAFF. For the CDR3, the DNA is TGTGCCAGCAGCTTGCTTCAGGGGAACACTGAAGCTTTCTTT.

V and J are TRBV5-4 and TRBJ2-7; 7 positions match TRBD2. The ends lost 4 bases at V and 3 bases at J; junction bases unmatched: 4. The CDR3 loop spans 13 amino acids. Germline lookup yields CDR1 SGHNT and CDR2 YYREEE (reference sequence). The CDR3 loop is CASSTRTSYEQYF. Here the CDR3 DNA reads TGTGCCAGCAGCACGAGGACTAGCTACGAGCAGTACTTC.

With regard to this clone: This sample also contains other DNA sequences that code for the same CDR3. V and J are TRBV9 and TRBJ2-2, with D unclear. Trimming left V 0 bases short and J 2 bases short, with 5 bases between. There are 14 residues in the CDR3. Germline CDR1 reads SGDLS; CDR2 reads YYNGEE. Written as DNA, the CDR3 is TGTGCCAGCAGCGTAGGAGGTAACACCGGGGAGCTGTTTTTT. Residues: CASSVGGNTGELFF.

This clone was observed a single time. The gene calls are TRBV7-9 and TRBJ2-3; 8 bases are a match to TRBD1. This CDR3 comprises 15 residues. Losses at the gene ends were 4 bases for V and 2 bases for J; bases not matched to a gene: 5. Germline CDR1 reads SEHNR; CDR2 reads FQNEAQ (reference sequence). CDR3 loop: CASSSWTGNTDTQYF. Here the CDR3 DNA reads TGTGCCAGCAGCTCTTGGACAGGGAACACAGATACGCAGTATTTT.